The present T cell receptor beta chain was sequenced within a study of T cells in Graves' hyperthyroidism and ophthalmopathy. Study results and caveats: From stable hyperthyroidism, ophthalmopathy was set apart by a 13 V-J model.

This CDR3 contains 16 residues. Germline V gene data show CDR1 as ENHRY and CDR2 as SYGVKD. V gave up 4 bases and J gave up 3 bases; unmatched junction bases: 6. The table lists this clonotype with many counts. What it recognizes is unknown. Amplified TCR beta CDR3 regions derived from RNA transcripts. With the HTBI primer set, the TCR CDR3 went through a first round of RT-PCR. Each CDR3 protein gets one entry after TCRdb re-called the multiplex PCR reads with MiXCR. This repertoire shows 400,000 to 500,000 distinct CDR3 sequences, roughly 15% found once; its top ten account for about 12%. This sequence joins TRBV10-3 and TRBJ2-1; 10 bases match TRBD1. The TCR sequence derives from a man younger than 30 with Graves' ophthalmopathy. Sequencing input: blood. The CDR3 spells CAISVSGTGDYNEQFF. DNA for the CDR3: TGTGCCATCAGTGTATCCGGGACAGGGGACTACAATGAGCAGTTCTTC.